A single sample gave rise to the 21 T cell receptor beta chains below, sequenced in a study of control samples from healthy donors and cancer patients. Profiling relied on immunoSEQ multiplex PCR, and the TCRdb table lists in-frame clones only, not all of them. The sample lists tens of thousands of clones; about 88% were seen once. What was sequenced was PBMCs. The receptors come from a man aged 70 or older with lung cancer.

The chain couples TRBV29-1 to TRBJ1-1; 7 bases fit TRBD1. The germline V gene has CDR1 SQVTM and CDR2 ANQGSEA. V shed 2 bases and J 3 bases; nucleotides not matched to a gene: 6. This CDR3 has 14 residues. The CDR3 region is CSVEYRGRDTEAFF. Here the CDR3 DNA reads TGCAGCGTTGAATACAGGGGCAGGGACACTGAAGCTTTCTTT.

This clone is a singleton in its sample. This chain connects TRBV28 to TRBJ1-1; maybe TRBD1 (5 bases). Germline assignment: CDR1 MDHEN and CDR2 SYDVKM. Trimming left V 6 bases short and J 7 bases short, with 9 bases between. The CDR3 contains 11 residues. The CDR3 sequence: CASSQTVEAFF. The CDR3 DNA is TGTGCCAGCAGCCAGACAGTTGAAGCTTTCTTT. Using reference TRBV28 and TRBJ1-1 for the parts outside the CDR3, the full variable domain is DVKVTQSSRYLVKRTGEKVFLECVQDMDHENMFWYRQDPGLGLRLIYFSYDVKMKEKGDIPEGYSVSREKKERFSLILESASTNQTSMYLCASSQTVEAFFGQGTRLTVV.

The chain couples TRBV5-8 to TRBJ1-5; TRBD1 agrees at 8 bases. This CDR3 is built from 15 residues. From germline, CDR1 is SGHTS and CDR2 YDEGEE. J was trimmed by 7 bases and V by 4 bases; bases with no gene match: 10. This chain's CDR3 is CASSGQGATIQPQHF. In DNA form, the CDR3 reads TGTGCCAGCAGCGGGCAGGGGGCCACCATACAGCCCCAGCATTTT.

V and J are TRBV5-5 and TRBJ1-1, with D tentatively TRBD1 (5 bases). V lost 7 bases to trimming and J lost 5 bases, with 18 bases between them. Germline assignment: CDR1 SGHKS and CDR2 YYEKEE (reference sequence). The CDR3 runs to 14 residues. The CDR3 loop reads CASGPELGRTEAFF. The DNA for the CDR3 is TGTGCCAGCGGACCGGAGTTGGGGCGGACTGAAGCTTTCTTT.

The chain employs TRBV19 and TRBJ1-4; a weak D match, TRBD1 (6 bases). V shed 1 base and J shed 7 bases, with 10 bases lying between them. Germline V CDR1 and CDR2: LNHDA, SQIVND (reference sequence). CDR3 size: 14 residues. CDR3 residues: CASSIARGSEKLFF. CDR3 DNA sequence: TGTGCCAGTAGTATAGCCAGGGGCAGTGAAAAACTGTTTTTT.

The rearrangement links TRBV6-2 or TRBV6-3 to TRBJ1-2; D is unclear. With 6 bases removed from V and 8 bases from J, the gap between germline ends came to 19 bases. The CDR3 has 14 amino acids. CDR1 and CDR2 from the germline V gene are MNHEY and SVGEGT. In nucleotides, the CDR3 is TGTGCCAGCAGCTTAACTCGAGTGATTGGCGGCTACACCTTC. Protein product: CASSLTRVIGGYTF.

This clone was seen a handful of times. This chain uses TRBV5-4 with TRBJ2-5, with a weak D call TRBD1 (6 bases). Germline V gives CDR1 SGHNT, CDR2 YYREEE (reference sequence). V was trimmed by 0 bases and J by 5 bases, leaving 8 bases between them. The CDR3 runs 13 residues. The CDR3 DNA follows: TGTGCCAGCAGCTTGGCTCAGGGGGAGACCCAGTACTTC. Its translation: CASSLAQGETQYF.

This chain links TRBV4-1 with TRBJ1-1; D unresolved. The germline gives CDR1 MGHRA, CDR2 YSYEKL. The CDR3 consists of 16 residues. V was pared by 4 bases and J by 5 bases, with 20 bases between. The CDR3 spells CASSLRPLTVGTEAFF. The DNA of the CDR3 is TGCGCCAGCAGCCTACGTCCCTTAACCGTCGGGACTGAAGCTTTCTTT.

The chain employs TRBV3-1 (or the pseudogene TRBV3-2) and TRBJ1-2, with 7 bases aligning to TRBD1. CDR3 length: 16 amino acids. J gave up 0 bases and V 4 bases, and 8 bases lay outside the gene matches. The germline CDR1 and CDR2 sequences are LGHDT and YNNKEL (reference sequence). In DNA, the CDR3 is TGTGCCAGCAGCCCCCTGGGGACAGCTGCTAACTATGGCTACACCTTC. Translating gives CASSPLGTAANYGYTF.

As to this clone: Its ends do not fully match the called genes, so a read error is possible. Distinct nucleotide sequences in the sample also encode this CDR3. V is TRBV14 and J is TRBJ2-2; D is possibly TRBD2 (5 bases). From germline, CDR1 is SGHDN and CDR2 FVKESK. This CDR3 comprises 17 residues. DNA of the CDR3: TGTGCCAGTAGCCGACGCAGTACTAGTTGGGGTGCCGGGGAGCTGTTTTTT. Translation gives CASSRRSTSWGAGELFF.

This sequence joins TRBV12-3 or TRBV12-4 and TRBJ2-2; no clear D. The germline V and J ends were trimmed by 6 bases and 4 bases, with 9 bases remaining between them. The CDR3 loop spans 13 amino acids. DNA of the CDR3: TGTGCCAGCAGGCTACAGATCACCGGGGAGCTGTTTTTT. Its protein is CASRLQITGELFF.

As regards this clone: Other DNA sequences within the sample encode an identical CDR3. The V call is TRBV5-1, the J call TRBJ2-1, with TRBD2 identical over 8 bases. V trimming: 0 bases; J trimming: 7 bases; junction bases outside the gene matches: 6. This CDR3 has 15 amino acids. Germline loops: CDR1 SGHRS, CDR2 YFSETQ. The CDR3 DNA sequence: TGCGCCAGCAGCTTGGGGCGGGGGGCGGTGAATGAGCAGTTCTTC. Residues: CASSLGRGAVNEQFF.

The J gene is TRBJ2-1, the V gene TRBV7-3, with 7 bases lining up with TRBD1. The CDR3 loop spans 13 amino acids. CDR1 is SGHTA, CDR2 FQGTGA, per germline. J gave up 9 bases and V 5 bases, and 7 bases lay outside the gene matches. CDR3 nucleotide sequence: TGTGCCAGCAGCCCGCTGACAGGGTTTGAGCAGTTCTTC. Protein product: CASSPLTGFEQFF.

This clone was found a few times. The rearrangement uses TRBV21-1 and TRBJ2-6; the table's D call, TRBD1, was not checked against the DNA. TRBV21-1 is annotated as a pseudogene. The CDR3 totals 17 residues. The DNA for the CDR3 is TGTGCCAGCAGCAAACTGGGGCGCAGGCCCGGGGCCAACGTCCTGACTTTC. Protein product: CASSKLGRRPGANVLTF.

The chain combines TRBV19 with TRBJ1-1; 9 positions match TRBD1. J was trimmed by 4 bases and V by 5 bases; bases with no gene match: 8. CDR3 length equals 15 residues. Germline-derived CDR1 and CDR2 are LNHDA and SQIVND (reference sequence). This CDR3 is CASSSRGQGSTEAFF. In DNA, the CDR3 is TGTGCCAGTAGTTCCCGGGGACAGGGAAGCACTGAAGCTTTCTTT. The complete variable domain, with remaining parts taken from reference TRBV19 and TRBJ1-1, reads DGGITQSPKYLFRKEGQNVTLSCEQNLNHDAMYWYRQDPGQGLRLIYYSQIVNDFQKGDIAEGYSVSREKKESFPLTVTSAQKNPTAFYLCASSSRGQGSTEAFFGQGTRLTVV.

The J gene is TRBJ2-7, the V gene TRBV21-1; the table names TRBD2, a call not compared with the DNA. TRBV21-1 is a recognized pseudogene. The CDR3 covers 16 residues. CDR3 sequence (DNA): TGTGCCAGCAGCGACTACGGAGCGGGGGATCTCTACGAGCAGTACTTC. This sequence encodes CASSDYGAGDLYEQYF.

V and J are TRBV7-2 and TRBJ2-7, with TRBD1 matching 7 bases. The ends lost 1 base at V and 3 bases at J; junction bases unmatched: 9. The CDR3 contains 16 residues. Germline-derived CDR1 and CDR2 are SGHTA and FQGNSA. The CDR3 DNA reads as TGTGCCAGCAGCTTAGAAGGGGGCAGGGCGGGCTACGAGCAGTACTTC. Protein sequence: CASSLEGGRAGYEQYF.

The chain is built from TRBV2 and TRBJ2-7; no clear D gene. The CDR3 spans 12 residues. CDR1 and CDR2 (germline): SNHLY, FYNNEI. Trimming shortened V by 6 bases and J by 3 bases, and 9 bases separated the two germline ends. The CDR3 region is CASSRAVYEQYF. CDR3 in DNA: TGTGCCAGCAGCCGGGCCGTCTACGAGCAGTACTTC. Drawing the rest from reference TRBV2 and TRBJ2-7, the complete variable domain is EPEVTQTPSHQVTQMGQEVILRCVPISNHLYFYWYRQILGQKVEFLVSFYNNEISEKSEIFDDQFSVERPDGSNFTLKIRSTKLEDSAMYFCASSRAVYEQYFGPGTRLTVT.

The gene calls are TRBV3-1 (or the pseudogene TRBV3-2) and TRBJ2-2; TRBD2 aligns across 12 bases. The CDR3 spans 19 residues. V trimming: 5 bases; J trimming: 5 bases; junction bases outside the gene matches: 15. Germline lookup yields CDR1 LGHDT and CDR2 YNNKEL (reference sequence). The CDR3 nucleotides are TGTGCCAGCAGCGCCCCGACTAGCGGGGGACCCAAAGGGACCGGGGAGCTGTTTTTT. As protein: CASSAPTSGGPKGTGELFF.

The table lists this clone with a few counts. The genes are TRBV28 and TRBJ1-3; tentative D call: TRBD1 (5 bases). Germline V CDR1 and CDR2: MDHEN, SYDVKM. Deletions cut 6 bases from V and 0 bases from J, with 12 bases between. This CDR3 contains 15 residues. This chain's CDR3 is CASSSGAASGNTIYF. The CDR3 nucleotides read TGTGCCAGCAGCTCCGGGGCAGCCTCTGGAAACACCATATATTTT.

CDR3 in DNA: TGCGCCAGCAGCTTGGACCGGAACACTGAAGCTTTCTTT. This translates into CASSLDRNTEAFF. The chain joins TRBV5-1 to TRBJ1-1; D is ambiguous. The CDR3 loop spans 13 amino acids. Germline V gives CDR1 SGHRS, CDR2 YFSETQ. V lost 0 bases and J lost 1, with 4 bases in between.